This TCR beta chain was recorded in a study of CD8+ T cells in alopecia areata. The study's findings and limits: Mice showed clearer TCR sharing than patients did, a gap that was possibly HLA-related.

V gave up 6 bases and J gave up 1 base, with 13 bases separating them. This CDR3 has 14 residues. Looked up from germline, CDR1 is MNHEY and CDR2 is SMNVEV (reference sequence). Researchers gathered lesional scalp punch biopsies and peripheral blood from patients with alopecia areata. The sequencing template was cDNA reverse transcribed from extracted RNA. Sequencing was performed with immunoSEQ multiplex PCR; in TCRdb, only in-frame clones are kept and a portion is missing. The table records 100,000 to 150,000 clones, about two fifths of them present only once. Turning to this clone: Its antigen is not identified.

This chain joins TRBV27 and TRBJ2-7; D gene uncertain. This TCR was sampled from a human donor with alopecia areata. The sample taken for sequencing was CD4+ T cells sorted from blood. CDR3 sequence: CASRTVEGSYEQYF. The CDR3 region has the DNA TGTGCCAGCAGGACCGTGGAAGGGTCCTACGAGCAGTACTTC.